The clone carrying this T cell receptor (beta chain) showed up just once. What it binds is unknown. TCRdb's copy holds only in-frame clones and misses some; the assay was immunoSEQ multiplex PCR. Of approximately 190,000 clones listed, approximately 90% are singletons. Germline lookup yields CDR1 MNHEY and CDR2 SMNVEV (reference sequence). V lost 0 bases and J 2 bases, leaving 8 bases between the germline ends. This CDR3 contains 16 residues. This specimen comes from a study of T cell responses to AZD1222 COVID-19 vaccine. Study results and caveats: Only five to seven AZD1222 recipients were seropositive at baseline. Spike-specific TCR depth and breadth grew after two AZD1222 doses.

Here the sequenced sample was peripheral blood, taken on day 0 of AZD1222 vaccination. This chain joins TRBV27 and TRBJ1-6, with no clear D. The sequence was collected from an adult in good health. CDR3 DNA: TGTGCCAGCAGTTTATCGCCTACAGCCTATAATTCACCCCTCCACTTT. Its translation: CASSLSPTAYNSPLHF.